Included here is one T cell receptor beta chain sequence, with context. Antigen unknown. Different DNA sequences within this sample yield the same CDR3. Germline V gives CDR1 SGHVS, CDR2 FNYEAQ. This CDR3 region has 15 residues. Trimming cost V 1 base and J 3 bases; bases outside gene matches: 2. This sample stems from a study of shared clonotypes between healthy human individuals. Broader study findings: Limitation of the genetic and exposure-history diversity represented came from the few donors.

At a deep level, the assay was run. For each subset, genomic DNA was distributed in equal portions over several immunoSEQ plates. In the authors' workflow: ImmunoSEQ sequences covered only the junction and lacked quality scores; filtering therefore differed. The assay was immunoSEQ multiplex PCR, and TCRdb's table has in-frame clones only and misses some. The V and J calls and clone size come from that table; D and trimming were worked out from the DNA. Altogether hundreds of thousands of clones are present, roughly 80% being singletons, with the ten largest covering less than 15%. The sequence derives from a woman between 40 and 50 years old in good health. Some clones in this sample may be carry-over from other donors' samples. The J gene is TRBJ2-7, the V gene TRBV7-6; 11 bases are shared with TRBD1. The sequenced sample was PBMCs. The CDR3 is CASSLGTGGFYEQYF. CDR3 nucleotide sequence: TGTGCCAGCAGCTTAGGGACAGGGGGCTTCTACGAGCAGTACTTC.